This T cell receptor beta chain is from a study of cytomegalovirus exposure and HLA in healthy donors. Regarding this clone: The target antigen is unknown.

V gave up 0 bases and J gave up 9 bases; unmatched junction bases: 7. The germline V gene encodes CDR1 SGHDT and CDR2 YYEEEE. This CDR3 has 17 residues. Study outcomes and limitations: For TCR beta chains, V- and J-gene trimming was later linked to a missense DCLRE1C variant.

Both 60 Vbeta primers and 13 Jbeta primers went into the PCR. The data were produced by immunoSEQ multiplex PCR, yet TCRdb's version contains in-frame clones alone and is incomplete. The sample lists some 190,000 clones; around nine tenths were seen once. Sequencing was performed on PBMCs. V gene TRBV5-6 combines with J gene TRBJ2-2, with 14 bases lining up with TRBD2. This sequence was found in a woman aged 18-29 years in good health and CMV-seronegative. The CDR3 here is CASSLGLAGGPGRELFF. The CDR3 DNA reads as TGTGCCAGCAGCTTGGGACTAGCGGGGGGGCCTGGCCGGGAGCTGTTTTTT.